The T cell receptor (beta chain) described here comes from a study of cytomegalovirus exposure and HLA in healthy donors. The germline gives CDR1 MNHEY, CDR2 SVGAGI. This CDR3 is 14 amino acids long. The junction had 5 bases not matched to a gene; V was cut back by 6 bases and J by 6 bases. On this clone: Antigen unknown.

Primers: 60 Vbeta forward and 13 Jbeta reverse. Assay: immunoSEQ multiplex PCR; the TCRdb copy retains only in-frame clones and omits some. The sample carries 75,000 to 90,000 clones, around three fifths recorded once. Regarding the study as a whole: About 90% or about 30% of the time was how often most TCR beta V segments were productive, according to an earlier analysis.

This clonotype was sampled from a woman in her thirties or forties in good health and CMV-seropositive. The source material was PBMCs. The rearrangement uses TRBV6-5 and TRBJ1-2, with 12 bases matching TRBD1. The CDR3 here is CASSLGTGGNGYTF. The CDR3 nucleotides read TGTGCCAGCAGCCTCGGGACAGGGGGCAATGGCTACACCTTC.